Given below is one T cell receptor (beta chain) in context. This specimen comes from a study of a mutant IDH1 vaccine in newly diagnosed glioma. Study summary: Antecedent treatment encompassed radiotherapy, temozolomide, or their combination; the majority received both.

Sequencing was performed with immunoSEQ multiplex PCR; in TCRdb, only in-frame clones are kept and a portion is missing. There are around 63,000 clones in the sample; 80% to 95% occur only once, and approximately 2.4% lies in the top ten. Regarding time point: baseline, week 1 (first vaccination visit). Documented treatment: pre-vaccination baseline after standard-of-care therapy. CDR1 KGHSH and CDR2 LQKENI come from the germline V gene. CDR3 size: 16 residues. V lost 3 bases, J lost 0 bases, and 14 bases lay in between. The origin of this receptor is a man aged 50-60 years with glioma. The input for sequencing was PBMCs, taken from a glioma patient treated with radiotherapy, temozolomide or both. The chain links TRBV18 to TRBJ2-5; D may be TRBD2 (6 bases). The CDR3 spells CASSPKRGTYQETQYF. The CDR3 nucleotides read TGTGCCAGCTCACCGAAACGGGGGACGTACCAAGAGACCCAGTACTTC.